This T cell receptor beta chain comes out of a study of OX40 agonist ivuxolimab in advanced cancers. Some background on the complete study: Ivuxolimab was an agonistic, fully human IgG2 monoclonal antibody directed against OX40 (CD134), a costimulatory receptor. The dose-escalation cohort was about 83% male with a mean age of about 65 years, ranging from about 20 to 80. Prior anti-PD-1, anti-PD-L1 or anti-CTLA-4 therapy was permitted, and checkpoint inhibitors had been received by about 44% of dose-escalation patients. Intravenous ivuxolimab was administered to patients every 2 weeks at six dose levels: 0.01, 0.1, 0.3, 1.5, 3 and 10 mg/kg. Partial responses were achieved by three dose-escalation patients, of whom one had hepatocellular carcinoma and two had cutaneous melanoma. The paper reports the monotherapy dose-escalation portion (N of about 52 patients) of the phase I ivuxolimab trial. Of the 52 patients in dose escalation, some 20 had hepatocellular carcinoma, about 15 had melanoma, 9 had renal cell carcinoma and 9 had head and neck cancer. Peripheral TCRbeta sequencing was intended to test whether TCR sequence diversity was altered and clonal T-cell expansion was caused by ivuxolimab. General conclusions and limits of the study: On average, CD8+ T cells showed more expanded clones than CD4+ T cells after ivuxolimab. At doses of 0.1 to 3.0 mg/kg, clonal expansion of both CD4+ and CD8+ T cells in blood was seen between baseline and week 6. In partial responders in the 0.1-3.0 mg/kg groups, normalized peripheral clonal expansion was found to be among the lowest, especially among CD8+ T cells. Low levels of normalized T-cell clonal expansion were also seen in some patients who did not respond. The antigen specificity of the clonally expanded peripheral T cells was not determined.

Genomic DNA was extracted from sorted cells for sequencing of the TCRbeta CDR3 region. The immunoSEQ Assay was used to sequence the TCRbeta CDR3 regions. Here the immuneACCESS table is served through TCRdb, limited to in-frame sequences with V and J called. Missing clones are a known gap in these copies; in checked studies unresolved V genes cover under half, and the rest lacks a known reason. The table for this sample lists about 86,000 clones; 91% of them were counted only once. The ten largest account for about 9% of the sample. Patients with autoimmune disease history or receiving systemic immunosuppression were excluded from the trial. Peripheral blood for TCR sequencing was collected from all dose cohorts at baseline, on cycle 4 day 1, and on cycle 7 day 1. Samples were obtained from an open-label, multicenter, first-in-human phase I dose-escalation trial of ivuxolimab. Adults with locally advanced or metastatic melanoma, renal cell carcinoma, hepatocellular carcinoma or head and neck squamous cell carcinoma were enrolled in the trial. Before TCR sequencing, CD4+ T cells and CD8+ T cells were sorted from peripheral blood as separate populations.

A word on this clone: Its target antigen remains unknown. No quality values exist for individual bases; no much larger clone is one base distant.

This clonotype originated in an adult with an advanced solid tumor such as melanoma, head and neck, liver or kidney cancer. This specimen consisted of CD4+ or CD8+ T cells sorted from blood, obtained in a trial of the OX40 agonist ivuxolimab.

CDR3 reads: CASWARLTWVASGAQYF. The nucleotide sequence is given as TGTGCCAGCTGGGCCCGGTTAACCTGGGTGGCCAGCGGGGCCCAGTACTTC. The rearrangement combines TRBV5-8 with TRBJ2-5; 7 bases in the middle match TRBD2. V is pruned by 7 bases and J by 9 bases, leaving 24 bases of the junction without a gene match. The CDR3 runs 17 amino acids, cysteine and phenylalanine included. Only the CDR3 portion is preserved as DNA: 51 bases, with reading frame beginning at the first base. CDR1 and CDR2 were assigned from the germline V gene as SGHTS and YDEGEE.